The following is a TCR beta chain sequence with its context. These data belong to a study of blood T cell repertoires in COVID-19. Overall study context: The United States, Italy and Spain provided the acute and convalescent COVID-19 samples. Nucleic acid was either cDNA or gDNA, and it came from T cells, B-cell-depleted T cells, or PBMCs.

In the source study's methods: Counts of nucleated cells, estimated from reference gene primer amplification, were obtained. The table came from immunoSEQ multiplex PCR; TCRdb's copy has only in-frame clones and leaves some out. The DNA gave D and trimming, while V, J and clone size come from that table. The repertoire holds 95,000 to 100,000 clones, with 75% to 90% as singletons. V was pared by 6 bases and J by 5 bases, with 5 bases of the junction left unmatched. Germline V gives CDR1 LGHDT, CDR2 YNNKEL (reference sequence). This CDR3 spans 14 amino acids. The receptor's source is a man of 80 years or more with acute or convalescent COVID-19. Specimen: peripheral blood. V and J are TRBV3-1 (or the pseudogene TRBV3-2) and TRBJ2-5; 11 positions match TRBD2. The CDR3 here is CASRASGRLETQYF. CDR3 nucleotides: TGTGCCAGCAGGGCTAGCGGGAGGTTGGAGACCCAGTACTTC.